These T cell receptor beta chains were read from a single sample in a study of molecular identifiers for immune sequencing clone quantification. TCRdb called the PCR reads again in MiXCR, with one record for every CDR3 protein. The sample shows more than 250,000 distinct CDR3 sequences, about a fifth of them seen only once. The sample taken for sequencing was naive CD8+ T cells from blood, with Jurkat cell RNA spiked in. These receptors all come from a human donor in good health. Some libraries in this study had Jurkat cell RNA spiked in. Both conserved end residues are part of each CDR3. A D gene is named only where the DNA matches it firmly. The listing skips clone size in some rows; elsewhere it reads once, few, many or a size class.

clone size | J gene | D gene | V gene | CDR3 DNA | CDR3 protein
. | TRBJ2-1 | TRBD2 | TRBV4-2 | TGTGCCAGCAGCTTCTTTAGCGGGAGCTCCTACAATGAGCAGTTCTTC | CASSFFSGSSYNEQFF
many | TRBJ1-1 | TRBD1 | TRBV6-2/TRBV6-3 | TGTGCCAGCAGTTACCCGGACAGGGAGAACACTGAAGCTTTCTTT | CASSYPDRENTEAFF
. | TRBJ2-7 | TRBD2 | TRBV6-5 | TGTGCCAGCAGTTACTCCCTAGCGGGATCGGACTACGAGCAGTACTTC | CASSYSLAGSDYEQYF
many | TRBJ1-5 | . | TRBV6-5 | TGTGCCAGCAAAGGGACTGCGTATAGCAATCAGCCCCAGCATTTT | CASKGTAYSNQPQHF
many | TRBJ2-5 | . | TRBV7-9 | TGTGCCAGCAGCTTACTGCCCCCCCGCCCAGACCAAGAGACCCAGTACTTC | CASSLLPPRPDQETQYF
many | TRBJ2-7 | . | TRBV7-9 | TGTGCCAGCAGCTTAGATTTGGGGATGGAGTACGAGCAGTACTTC | CASSLDLGMEYEQYF
. | TRBJ2-5 | . | TRBV4-3 | TGCGCCAGCAGCCCCTTCTTGGCCCAAGAGACCCAGTACTTC | CASSPFLAQETQYF
. | TRBJ2-1 | . | TRBV11-2 | TGTGCCAGCAGCTTAGGGACCCAGAGCTCCTACAATGAGCAGTTCTTC | CASSLGTQSSYNEQFF
many | TRBJ2-5 | . | TRBV6-1 | TGTGCCATACGGGGCCCAGAGACCCAGTACTTC | CAIRGPETQYF
many | TRBJ2-5 | . | TRBV6-2/TRBV6-3 | TGTGCCAGCAGTTCACCCCACCAAGAGACCCAGTACTTC | CASSSPHQETQYF
many | TRBJ2-2 | . | TRBV6-5 | TGTGCCAGCAGTTACTCTTACACCGGGGAGCTGTTTTTT | CASSYSYTGELFF
many | TRBJ2-7 | . | TRBV3-1 | TGTGCCAGCAGCGCTGGCCATTCCTACGAGCAGTACTTC | CASSAGHSYEQYF
. | TRBJ1-4 | . | TRBV11-2 | TGTGCCAGCAGCTCAATTTGGGGGGCGCAGGATGAAAAACTGTTTTTT | CASSSIWGAQDEKLFF
. | TRBJ2-7 | . | TRBV27 | TGTGCCAGCAGATACTCACAGAACTACGAGCGGTACTTC | CASRYSQNYERYF
few | TRBJ2-5 | . | TRBV7-8 | TGTGCCAGCAGCCACCCACCCGCGGAGACCCAGTACTTC | CASSHPPAETQYF
many | TRBJ1-6 | . | TRBV18 | TGTGCCACCCGAGAACCGGGACCGGGACATAATTCACCCCTCCACTTT | CATREPGPGHNSPLHF